These 25 T cell receptor beta chains share one sample of origin, sequenced in a study of human T cells and chemical hapten exposure. Time point reported: patch test 1, 2 weeks after DPC sensitization. Treatment: therapeutic diphenylcyclopropenone sensitization with weekly scalp DPC. TCRdb called the RACE reads again in MiXCR, with one record for every CDR3 protein. The sample yields some 120,000 distinct CDR3 sequences, about an eighth seen once. The starting material was whole blood, obtained in connection with sensitization to the hapten diphenylcyclopropenone (DPC). The receptors stem from a woman between 50 and 59 years old with alopecia areata. Some clones in this sample may be carry-over from other donors' samples.

This clonotype appeared a few times. This rearrangement joins TRBV27 to TRBJ2-1; 13 nucleotides align to TRBD2. CDR1 and CDR2 from the germline V gene are MNHEY and SMNVEV (reference sequence). The CDR3 has 15 residues. Unmatched junction bases numbered 3, after V lost 3 bases and J lost 7 bases. CDR3 sequence reads: CASSFGTSGANEQFF. CDR3 nucleotides: TGTGCCAGCAGTTTCGGGACTAGCGGGGCTAATGAGCAGTTCTTC.

The chain joins TRBV7-9 to TRBJ1-1; possibly TRBD1 for D (5 bases). Germline lookup yields CDR1 SEHNR and CDR2 FQNEAQ (reference sequence). With 2 bases removed from V and 1 base from J, the gap between germline ends came to 11 bases. CDR3 length equals 15 residues. The CDR3 nucleotides read TGTGCCAGCAGCTTAAGTTATCAGGGGAACACTGAAGCTTTCTTT. It translates to CASSLSYQGNTEAFF.

This clonotype has only a few counts. This chain connects TRBV11-3 to TRBJ1-5; 8 nucleotides line up with TRBD1. The CDR3 covers 17 residues. Unmatched junction bases numbered 9, after V lost 3 bases and J lost 2 bases. Germline V gives CDR1 SGHNT, CDR2 YENEEA. The CDR3 here is CASSFKPDRGRNQPQHF. In DNA, the CDR3 is TGTGCCAGCAGCTTTAAACCTGACAGGGGCCGCAATCAGCCCCAGCATTTT.

The chain combines TRBV29-1 with TRBJ2-3; the D gene is possibly TRBD2 (5 bases). Per the germline V gene, CDR1 is SQVTM and CDR2 is ANQGSEA. Trimming stripped 7 bases from V and 2 bases from J, with 19 bases between. The CDR3 loop spans 15 amino acids. CDR3 residues: CSAKNQLDLTDTQYF. The CDR3, as DNA: TGCAGCGCTAAGAACCAACTAGACCTCACAGATACGCAGTATTTT.

V usage is TRBV29-1 and J usage is TRBJ2-3; 7 bases fit TRBD2. Per germline, CDR1 SQVTM and CDR2 ANQGSEA. With V trimmed by 6 bases and J by 4 bases, 7 bases remained unmatched. This CDR3 comprises 13 residues. CDR3 residues: CSVYRDYADTQYF. In DNA form, the CDR3 reads TGCAGCGTCTATCGGGACTACGCAGATACGCAGTATTTT.

V is TRBV18 and J is TRBJ1-2; 7 bases agree with TRBD1. Germline-derived CDR1 and CDR2 are KGHSH and LQKENI. This CDR3 is 16 amino acids long. Trimming cost V 0 bases and J 4 bases; bases outside gene matches: 8. CDR3 sequence reads: CASSPPGGQSSYGYTF. The CDR3 nucleotides are TGTGCCAGCTCACCACCGGGGGGACAGTCCTCCTATGGCTACACCTTC.

The chain carries TRBV12-3 or TRBV12-4 and TRBJ2-7; tentative D call: TRBD1 (6 bases). Trimming took off 3 bases at V and 4 bases at J, with 13 bases between the two ends. The CDR3 is made up of 14 amino acids. This chain's CDR3 is CASSFQGQGYEQYF. CDR3 bases: TGTGCCAGCAGTTTCCAGGGCCAGGGGTACGAGCAGTACTTC.

This clonotype was seen many times. The chain recombines TRBV12-3 or TRBV12-4 with TRBJ1-1; TRBD1 aligns across 8 bases. V lost 6 bases to trimming and J lost 5 bases; unmatched junction nucleotides: 8. CDR3 size: 14 residues. The CDR3 sequence: CASSFRGRGTEAFF. The CDR3 DNA sequence: TGTGCCAGCAGCTTCAGGGGGCGCGGAACTGAAGCTTTCTTT.

This clonotype was seen many times. V gene TRBV10-2 combines with J gene TRBJ2-3, with D unresolved. Looked up from germline, CDR1 is WSHSY and CDR2 is SAAADI. Trimming pared 4 bases from V and 2 bases from J, leaving 10 bases between. This CDR3 spans 14 amino acids. The CDR3 loop reads CASSATANTDTQYF. DNA for the CDR3: TGCGCCAGCAGTGCAACTGCCAACACAGATACGCAGTATTTT.

V gene TRBV29-1 combines with J gene TRBJ2-1; a possible D gene is TRBD2 (6 bases). V dropped 1 base and J dropped 4 bases, with 14 bases sitting between them. This CDR3 contains 15 residues. Germline-derived CDR1 and CDR2 are SQVTM and ANQGSEA. The CDR3 region has the DNA TGCAGCGTTGAAGCCCGGAGCGGGTGGTACAATGAGCAGTTCTTC. Translation gives CSVEARSGWYNEQFF.

This clonotype was counted a few times. This chain links TRBV18 with TRBJ1-5; no reliable D call. V was cut by 3 bases and J by 0 bases, with 12 bases left in between. The CDR3 contains 16 residues. The germline gives CDR1 KGHSH, CDR2 LQKENI. The CDR3 reads CASSPNSVYSNQPQHF. CDR3 in DNA: TGTGCCAGCTCACCTAACAGCGTTTATAGCAATCAGCCCCAGCATTTT.

This clonotype was detected only a few times. This chain joins TRBV5-1 and TRBJ1-6; 9 nucleotides match TRBD1. The CDR3 is 14 residues long. The ends lost 7 bases at V and 8 bases at J; junction bases unmatched: 7. Germline CDR1 is SGHRS and CDR2 is YFSETQ. The CDR3 region has the DNA TGCGCCAGCCGCGAAGGACAGGGGTATTCACCCCTCCACTTT. It specifies CASREGQGYSPLHF.

The table lists this clonotype with a few counts. The chain carries TRBV5-4 and TRBJ2-5, with 8 bases lining up with TRBD1. The CDR3 runs to 15 residues. The junction had 9 bases not matched to a gene; V was cut back by 4 bases and J by 4 bases. Germline V gives CDR1 SGHNT, CDR2 YYREEE (reference sequence). The CDR3 DNA reads TGTGCCAGCAGCCCTAATCAGGGGGCGAGAGAGACCCAGTACTTC. Translating it yields CASSPNQGARETQYF.

This clonotype was seen a handful of times. V usage is TRBV18 and J usage is TRBJ1-6; TRBD1 aligns across 7 bases. Germline trimming cut 4 bases from V and 7 bases from J; bases unmatched to any gene: 7. In germline, CDR1 is KGHSH, CDR2 LQKENI. This CDR3 spans 15 amino acids. The CDR3 DNA reads as TGTGCCAGCTCACGCGAGACAGGGCGCAATTCACCCCTCCACTTT. It encodes CASSRETGRNSPLHF.

This clonotype appeared many times. V is TRBV28 and J is TRBJ2-1; D uncertain. Trimming left V 1 base short and J 5 bases short, with 24 bases between. Germline V gene sequence: CDR1 MDHEN, CDR2 SYDVKM. The CDR3 is 19 residues long. The CDR3: CASSLLQAVGSLAHNEQFF. The CDR3 nucleotides read TGTGCCAGCAGTTTATTGCAGGCCGTAGGTTCTTTGGCCCACAATGAGCAGTTCTTC.

In this sample, this clonotype turned up many times. V gene TRBV6-6 combines with J gene TRBJ1-6, with TRBD1 as a possible D gene (5 bases). Germline V lookup: CDR1 MNHNY, CDR2 SVGAGI (reference sequence). Trimming left V 5 bases short and J 3 bases short, with 8 bases between. This CDR3 spans 14 amino acids. CDR3 region: CASSETDYNSPLHF. The CDR3 nucleotides read TGTGCCAGCAGTGAGACAGACTATAATTCACCCCTCCACTTT.

The chain combines TRBV5-1 with TRBJ2-2; D not certain. CDR1 is SGHRS and CDR2 is YFSETQ in the germline V gene. This CDR3 spans 13 amino acids. The V gene lost 2 bases and the J gene lost 6 bases, with 8 bases spanning the gap. The CDR3 nucleotides read TGCGCCAGCAGCTTTGTCGGCCCCGGGGAGCTGTTTTTT. The encoded protein is CASSFVGPGELFF.

This clonotype showed up many times. The rearrangement uses TRBV29-1 and TRBJ1-5, with D unresolved. Trimming removed 6 bases at V and 7 bases at J, with 13 bases between. The CDR3 contains 12 residues. CDR1 is SQVTM, CDR2 ANQGSEA, per germline. CDR3 residues: CSVADLGQPQHF. CDR3 DNA: TGCAGCGTCGCGGACCTTGGACAGCCCCAGCATTTT.

The CDR3 sequence: CASSSPRGQFF. The CDR3 coding sequence is TGTGCCAGCAGTTCTCCCCGGGGGCAGTTCTTC. The chain combines TRBV27 with TRBJ2-1; D may be TRBD2 (5 bases). CDR3 length: 11 residues. Germline V gene data show CDR1 as MNHEY and CDR2 as SMNVEV (reference sequence). The V and J ends lost 4 bases and 12 bases respectively, with 10 bases between them.

DNA of the CDR3: TGTGCTAGTGGTTTGGGACTTACCAGCACAGATACGCAGTATTTT. Its translation is CASGLGLTSTDTQYF. The chain uses TRBV12-5 and TRBJ2-3; no clear D. V dropped 1 base and J dropped 0 bases, with 8 bases sitting between them. The V gene's germline CDR1 is LGHNT and CDR2 FRNRAP. This CDR3 comprises 15 residues.

The rearrangement links TRBV18 to TRBJ1-1; D not certain. The CDR3 sequence is 15 residues long. The V gene lost 2 bases and the J gene lost 1 base, with 11 bases spanning the gap. Germline V gives CDR1 KGHSH, CDR2 LQKENI. Here the CDR3 DNA reads TGTGCCAGCTCACCAAATCTACGGGGGAACACTGAAGCTTTCTTT. It yields the protein CASSPNLRGNTEAFF.

The table lists this clonotype with a few counts. In DNA, the CDR3 is TGCAGCGTTTGGGGATACGAGACCCAGTACTTC. Amino acid sequence: CSVWGYETQYF. The chain uses TRBV29-1 and TRBJ2-5, with no clear D. CDR1 and CDR2 (germline): SQVTM, ANQGSEA. The germline V and J ends were trimmed by 5 bases and 5 bases, with 9 bases remaining between them. The CDR3 has 11 amino acids.

The chain uses TRBV19 and TRBJ2-7, with TRBD1 identical over 9 bases. CDR3 length: 16 residues. The germline V gene encodes CDR1 LNHDA and CDR2 SQIVND (reference sequence). V was pared by 6 bases and J by 2 bases, with 11 bases of the junction left unmatched. Here the CDR3 reads CASSRRPGQGTYEQYF. The CDR3, as DNA: TGTGCCAGTAGCCGACGCCCGGGACAGGGAACCTACGAGCAGTACTTC.

The V and J genes are TRBV28 and TRBJ2-7; no clear D. CDR3 size: 12 residues. Trimming took 9 bases from V and 0 from J, leaving 9 bases between them. Germline V gene lookup returns CDR1 MDHEN and CDR2 SYDVKM. CDR3 protein: CASFRDSYEQYF. CDR3 nucleotides: TGTGCCAGTTTCAGAGACTCCTACGAGCAGTACTTC.

The chain has TRBV29-1 and TRBJ2-1, with D unresolved. Between the trimmed V and J ends, which lost 7 bases and 7 bases, there was a span of 14 bases. The CDR3 is 12 residues long. CDR1 and CDR2 from the germline V gene are SQVTM and ANQGSEA. CDR3 sequence: CSGGLGGNEQFF. The CDR3 DNA is TGCAGCGGGGGATTGGGTGGAAATGAGCAGTTCTTC.